This T cell receptor (beta chain) was sequenced in a study of T cell repertoires in cytomegalovirus infection. Study-wide background: Public TCR beta signatures provided an indication of both CMV infection and a matching HLA type. Study-level points and caveats: HLA-C-restricted CMV clonotypes gave the most frequent clonotype in two of eight donors. Carriers of CMV and the relevant HLA type were discriminated by public TCR beta frequency.

TCRdb called the reads again in MiXCR, with one record for every CDR3 protein. The table shows approximately 320,000 distinct CDR3 sequences, with more than 8% occurring only once. This clonotype was picked up a small number of times. Its cognate antigen is unknown. The length of the CDR3 is 14 residues. V lost 3 bases and J 4 bases, leaving 9 bases between the germline ends. The sequenced sample consisted of PBMCs. This receptor was obtained from a human donor in good health (CMV status not recorded). Some clones in this sample may be carry-over from other donors' samples. The genes are TRBV12-3 or TRBV12-4 and TRBJ1-4; D call uncertain. The CDR3 spells CASSFLDINEKLFF. CDR3 coding DNA: TGTGCCAGCAGTTTCCTCGACATTAATGAAAAACTGTTTTTT.